This T cell receptor (beta chain) derives from a study of blood T cell repertoires in COVID-19. Study details: T cells, B-cell-depleted T cells, or PBMCs supplied cDNA or gDNA.

The protocol was immunoSEQ multiplex PCR, while the TCRdb copy is restricted to in-frame clones and leaves out a portion. The table includes about 170,000 clones, around four fifths detected once. The CDR3 contains 14 residues. V dropped 0 bases and J dropped 8 bases, with 13 bases sitting between them. CDR1 is LGHNA and CDR2 is YNFKEQ in the germline V gene. The sequence was obtained from an older woman who had recovered from COVID-19. V is TRBV4-2 and J is TRBJ1-2; maybe TRBD1 (6 bases). Sequencing used peripheral blood. CDR3 amino acids: CASSQDGLQGGYTF. The CDR3 DNA sequence: TGTGCCAGCAGCCAAGATGGGCTTCAGGGGGGCTACACCTTC.